Sequencing of this T cell receptor (beta chain) was carried out in a study of T cell responses to AZD1222 COVID-19 vaccine. This CDR3 has 15 amino acids. Trimming shortened V by 0 bases and J by 4 bases, and 10 bases separated the two germline ends. From germline, CDR1 is KGHSH and CDR2 LQKENI. TCRdb keeps only in-frame clones here, not all; method: immunoSEQ multiplex PCR. The table has around 100,000 clones, around nine tenths seen once. The V gene is TRBV18, the J gene TRBJ1-3; tentative D call: TRBD1 (6 bases). Sequenced material: peripheral blood, taken on day 0 of AZD1222 vaccination. The TCR sequence derives from an adult in good health. CDR3 region: CASSPPVQGGNTIYF. CDR3 DNA sequence: TGTGCCAGCTCACCACCGGTTCAGGGGGGAAACACCATATATTTT.